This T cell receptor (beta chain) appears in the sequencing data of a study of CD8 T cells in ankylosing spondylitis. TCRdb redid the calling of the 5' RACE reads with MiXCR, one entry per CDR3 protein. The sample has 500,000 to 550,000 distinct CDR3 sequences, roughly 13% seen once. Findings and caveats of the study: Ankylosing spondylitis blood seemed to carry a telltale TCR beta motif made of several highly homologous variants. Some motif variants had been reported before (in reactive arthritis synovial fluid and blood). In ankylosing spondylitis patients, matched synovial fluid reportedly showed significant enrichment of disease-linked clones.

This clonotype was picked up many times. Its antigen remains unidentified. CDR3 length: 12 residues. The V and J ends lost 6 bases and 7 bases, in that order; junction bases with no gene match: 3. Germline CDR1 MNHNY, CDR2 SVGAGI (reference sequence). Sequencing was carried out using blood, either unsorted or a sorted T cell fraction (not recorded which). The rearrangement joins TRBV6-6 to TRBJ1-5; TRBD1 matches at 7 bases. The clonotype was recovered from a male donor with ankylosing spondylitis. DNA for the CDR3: TGTGCCAGCAGCCCCAGGGGGCAGCCCCAGCATTTT. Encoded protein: CASSPRGQPQHF.